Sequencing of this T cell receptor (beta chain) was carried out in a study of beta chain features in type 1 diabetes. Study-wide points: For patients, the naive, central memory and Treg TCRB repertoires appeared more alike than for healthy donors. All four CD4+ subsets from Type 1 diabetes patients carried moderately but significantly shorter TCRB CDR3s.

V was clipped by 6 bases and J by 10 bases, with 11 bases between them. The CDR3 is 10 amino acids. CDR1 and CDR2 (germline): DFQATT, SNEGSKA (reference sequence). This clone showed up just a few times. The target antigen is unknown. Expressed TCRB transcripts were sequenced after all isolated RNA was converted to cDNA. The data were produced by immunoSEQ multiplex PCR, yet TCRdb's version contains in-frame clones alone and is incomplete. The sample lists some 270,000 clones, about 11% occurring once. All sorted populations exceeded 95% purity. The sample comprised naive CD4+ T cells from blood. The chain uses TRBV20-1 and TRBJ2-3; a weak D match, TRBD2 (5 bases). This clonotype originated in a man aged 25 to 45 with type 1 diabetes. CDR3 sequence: CSAKTISQYF. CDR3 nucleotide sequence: TGCAGTGCCAAGACTATATCGCAGTATTTT.